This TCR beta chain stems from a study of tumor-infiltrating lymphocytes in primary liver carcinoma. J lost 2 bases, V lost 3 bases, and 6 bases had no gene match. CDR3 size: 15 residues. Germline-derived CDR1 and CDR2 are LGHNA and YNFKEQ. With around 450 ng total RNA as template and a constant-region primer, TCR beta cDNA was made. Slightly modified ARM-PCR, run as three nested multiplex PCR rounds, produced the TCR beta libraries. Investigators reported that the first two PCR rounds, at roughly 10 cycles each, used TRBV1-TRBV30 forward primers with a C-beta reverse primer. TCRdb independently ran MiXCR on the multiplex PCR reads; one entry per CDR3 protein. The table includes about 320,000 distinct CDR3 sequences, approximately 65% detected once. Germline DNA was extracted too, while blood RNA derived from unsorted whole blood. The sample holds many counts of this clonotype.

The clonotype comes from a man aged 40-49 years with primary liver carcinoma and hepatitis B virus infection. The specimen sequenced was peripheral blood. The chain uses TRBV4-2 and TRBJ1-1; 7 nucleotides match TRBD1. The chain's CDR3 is CASSHIGQDNTEAFF. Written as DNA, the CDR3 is TGTGCCAGCAGCCACATCGGACAGGATAACACTGAAGCTTTCTTT.